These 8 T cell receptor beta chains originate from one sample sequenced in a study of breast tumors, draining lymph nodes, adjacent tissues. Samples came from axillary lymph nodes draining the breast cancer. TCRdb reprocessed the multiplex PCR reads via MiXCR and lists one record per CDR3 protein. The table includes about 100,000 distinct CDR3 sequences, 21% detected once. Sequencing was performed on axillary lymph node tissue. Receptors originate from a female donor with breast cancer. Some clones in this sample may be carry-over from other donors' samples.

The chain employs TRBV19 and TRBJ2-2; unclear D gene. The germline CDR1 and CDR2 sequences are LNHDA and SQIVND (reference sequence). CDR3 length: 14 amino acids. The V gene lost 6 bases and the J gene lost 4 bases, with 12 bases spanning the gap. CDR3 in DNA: TGTGCCAGTAGCGTTCGTAGACTCACCGGGGAGCTGTTTTTT. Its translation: CASSVRRLTGELFF.

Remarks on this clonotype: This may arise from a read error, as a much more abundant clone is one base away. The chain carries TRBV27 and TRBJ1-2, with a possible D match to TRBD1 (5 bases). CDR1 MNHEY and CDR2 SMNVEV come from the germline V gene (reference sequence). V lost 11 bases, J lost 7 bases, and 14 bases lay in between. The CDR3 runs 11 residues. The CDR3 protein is CAPGGLTGYTF. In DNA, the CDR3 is TGTGCCCCCGGGGGATTGACTGGCTACACCTTC.

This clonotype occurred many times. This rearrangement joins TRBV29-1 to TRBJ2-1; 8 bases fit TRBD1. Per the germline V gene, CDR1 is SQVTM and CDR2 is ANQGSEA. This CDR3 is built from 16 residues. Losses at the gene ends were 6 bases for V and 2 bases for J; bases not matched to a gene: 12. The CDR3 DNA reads TGCAGCGTAATGGGCTCCGACAGGGGTACCTACAATGAGCAGTTCTTC. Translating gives CSVMGSDRGTYNEQFF.

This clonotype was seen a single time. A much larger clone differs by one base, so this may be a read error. Written as DNA, the CDR3 is TGCGCCAGCAGCCAACCACTAGCGGTTTACAATGAGCGGTTCTTC. This encodes CASSQPLAVYNERFF. The V and J genes are TRBV4-1 and TRBJ2-1, with TRBD2 matching over 8 bases. CDR3 size: 15 residues. Germline lookup yields CDR1 MGHRA and CDR2 YSYEKL.

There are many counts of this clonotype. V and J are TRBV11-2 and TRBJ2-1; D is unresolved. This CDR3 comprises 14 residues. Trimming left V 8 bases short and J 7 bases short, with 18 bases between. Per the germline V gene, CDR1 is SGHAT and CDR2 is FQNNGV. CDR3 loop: CASYNSPSNNEQFF. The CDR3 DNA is TGTGCCAGCTACAATAGCCCCAGCAATAATGAGCAGTTCTTC.

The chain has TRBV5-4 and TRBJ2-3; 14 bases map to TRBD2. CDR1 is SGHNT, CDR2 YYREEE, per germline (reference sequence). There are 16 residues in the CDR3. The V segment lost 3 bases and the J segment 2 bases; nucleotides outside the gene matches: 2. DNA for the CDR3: TGTGCCAGCAGCTCGGGACTAGCGGGAGACACAGATACGCAGTATTTT. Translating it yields CASSSGLAGDTDTQYF.

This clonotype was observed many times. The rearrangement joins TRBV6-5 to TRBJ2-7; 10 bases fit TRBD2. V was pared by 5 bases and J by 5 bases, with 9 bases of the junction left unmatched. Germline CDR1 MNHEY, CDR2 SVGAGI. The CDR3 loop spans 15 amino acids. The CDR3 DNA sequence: TGTGCCAGCAGTACCCTAGCGGGAGCGTACCACGAGCAGTACTTC. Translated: CASSTLAGAYHEQYF.

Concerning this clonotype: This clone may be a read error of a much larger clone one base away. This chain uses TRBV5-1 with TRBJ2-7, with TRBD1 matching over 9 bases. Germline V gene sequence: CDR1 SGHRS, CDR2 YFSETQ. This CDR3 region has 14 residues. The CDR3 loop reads CASSVGQGRPEQNF. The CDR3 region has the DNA TGCGCCAGCAGCGTGGGACAGGGTAGGCCCGAGCAGAACTTC.